This T cell receptor beta chain was obtained from a study of CD8+ T cells in alopecia areata (dated by TCRdb to 2017 to 2018). Background on the whole study: The treated patients took part in an open-label pilot trial in which moderate-to-severe alopecia areata was treated with oral tofacitinib at 5 to 10 mg twice daily. Tofacitinib was given for 6 to 18 months, followed by 6 months of follow-up off drug to assess delayed response and recurrence. Disease severity in treated patients was measured with the SALT score, which quantifies the percentage of affected scalp surface area. The study used high-throughput TCRbeta sequencing to examine T cell clonal expansion in alopecia areata, in both the C3H/HeJ mouse model and human patients. In humans, TCRbeta sequencing was performed on scalp tissue and on sorted CD4+ and CD8+ peripheral blood T cells from healthy controls and from patients with patchy or totalis/universalis alopecia areata. Patients on tofacitinib were biopsied at baseline and after 4 and 24 weeks of treatment, and several of the patients also had a later scalp biopsy. Scalp clonality was compared among normal scalp (n=4), patchy alopecia areata scalp (n=8), and alopecia totalis/universalis scalp (n=8). The RNA source kit depended on sample type: the PAXgene miRNA kit for fixed scalp, the miRNeasy kit for PBMCs, and the RNeasy kit for mouse skin. immunoSEQ multiplex PCR using 35 Vbeta forward primers and 13 Jbeta reverse primers was used to amplify TCRbeta CDR3 regions.

This clone has a handful of counts. No antigen is known for it. No quality values exist for individual bases; no much larger clone is one base distant. The time point tag for this specimen amounts to: more than three weeks on oral tofacitinib. The sample's treatment or condition label is to be understood as: oral pan-JAK inhibitor, 5-10 mg twice daily. Lesional scalp punch biopsies and peripheral blood were collected from alopecia areata patients. After PBMCs were isolated by density centrifugation and stained for CD3, CD4 and CD8, a FACSAria was used to sort CD4+ and CD8+ T cells. The CDR1 and CDR2 encoded by the germline V gene are MDHEN and SYDVKM. Unmatched junction bases come to 5, with V trimmed by 5 bases and J by 5 bases. From the cysteine up to the phenylalanine, the CDR3 has a length of 14 residues. The read is trimmed to its CDR3 DNA, 42 bases read in frame from base 1. The research as a whole found: Because the treated cohort was small and had just a single nonresponder, larger studies are needed to establish links between baseline CD8+ expansion and response. Many expanded lesional clones persisted in scalp and blood during tofacitinib treatment, which may partly explain relapse after stopping treatment. Higher clonality and more expanded CD8+ clones were observed in lesional scalp than in normal scalp, particularly in alopecia totalis/universalis, a finding suggestive of antigenic drive. Unlike mouse skin, where gammadelta T cells dominate, normal human skin contains resident alphabeta T cells that get sequenced too, which complicates analysis of the scalp TCR repertoire. Tofacitinib significantly decreased scalp clonality and the number of expanded CD8+ clones among the top 100 scalp clones. TCR sequences shared between patients were less clear than in mice, possibly partly because of HLA diversity in the patient population.

Preparation of the library involved the immunoSEQ multiplex PCR assay. RNA was extracted from all samples and reverse transcribed into cDNA as template for TCR sequencing. First-strand cDNA was synthesized with SuperScript III using a 2:1 mix of oligo-dT and random hexamers. A synthetic immune receptor repertoire was used to gauge amplification bias, and whatever bias remained was removed computationally. The study's processing was this. Raw reads were preprocessed for error removal, and CDR3 was defined according to IMGT conventions as running from the conserved cysteine to phenylalanine. Clonality was calculated as 1 minus Shannon entropy normalized by log2 of the number of productive unique TCRs. Whether each scalp clone was CD4 or CD8 was inferred by checking scalp TCRbeta sequences against the CD4 and CD8 repertoires from sorted blood. The source is immuneACCESS, and TCRdb retained only in-frame sequences with V and J called. Part of the clones is not carried over; for the studies checked, unresolved V genes explain less than half of this, and the remainder is unexplained. The DNA gave D and trimming, while V, J and clone size come from that table. The sample has about 190,000 clones on record, 50% to 60% of them singletons. About 0.65% of the sample comes from the top ten.

The source of this sequence is a human donor with alopecia areata. The V and J genes are TRBV28 and TRBJ2-5; 10 nucleotides in the junction match TRBD2. This sample comprised CD4+ T cells sorted from blood, obtained at week 4, from a patient treated with tofacitinib. The CDR3 region reads CASSLAGVEETQYF. The sequenced DNA is TGTGCCAGCAGTCTAGCGGGAGTTGAGGAGACCCAGTACTTC.